This entry lists 9 T cell receptor beta chains sequenced from one sample in a study of preoperative IRX-2 immunotherapy in early breast cancer. TCRdb's table, derived via immunoSEQ multiplex PCR, lists solely in-frame clones and lacks some. Of around 250 clones in the sample, 65% to 85% are singletons; the top ten hold 13% to 15%. Treatment meaning: preoperative locoregional IRX-2 cytokine immunotherapy. The material sequenced was normal tissue next to the tumor, taken from a patient treated with IRX-2 immunotherapy. These receptors originate from a human donor with breast cancer.

The chain is built from TRBV7-5 and TRBJ1-4; the tabulated D call, TRBD1, remains unverified against the DNA. TRBV7-5 corresponds to a pseudogene. The CDR3 totals 15 residues. CDR3 in amino acids: CASSLAFGDSEKLFF. CDR3 nucleotide sequence: TGTGCCAGCAGCTTGGCCTTCGGGGACAGCGAAAAACTGTTTTTT.

The J gene is TRBJ2-1, the V gene TRBV19; D possibly corresponds to TRBD1 (5 bases). Looked up from germline, CDR1 is LNHDA and CDR2 is SQIVND (reference sequence). The V and J ends lost 7 bases and 1 base respectively, with 11 bases between them. The CDR3 is 14 amino acids. CDR3 protein: CASKGRGSYNEQFF. The DNA for the CDR3 is TGTGCCAGTAAAGGTAGGGGATCCTACAATGAGCAGTTCTTC.

V usage is TRBV11-3 and J usage is TRBJ1-4; D remains ambiguous. The germline CDR1 and CDR2 sequences are SGHNT and YENEEA. The germline V and J ends were trimmed by 8 bases and 7 bases, with 20 bases remaining between them. There are 15 residues in the CDR3. The CDR3 region has the DNA TGTGCCAGCGTACCCGTGGGAACTCTGGGTGAAAAACTGTTTTTT. Protein: CASVPVGTLGEKLFF.

The V gene is TRBV6-8, the J gene TRBJ2-5; TRBD1 aligns across 8 bases. This CDR3 region has 14 residues. With 5 bases clipped from V and 5 bases from J, the junction kept 7 bases outside the gene matches. Germline V gives CDR1 MNHGY, CDR2 SAAAGT. The CDR3 loop reads CASSEVQGDETQYF. The DNA for the CDR3 is TGTGCCAGCAGTGAGGTACAGGGGGACGAGACCCAGTACTTC.

This chain connects TRBV6-8 to TRBJ2-2; D gene uncertain. The CDR3 runs 17 residues. V lost 0 bases and J 0 bases, leaving 11 bases between the germline ends. From germline, CDR1 is MNHGY and CDR2 SAAAGT. The DNA for the CDR3 is TGTGCCAGCAGTTACTCGAGGTTAGCTACGAACACCGGGGAGCTGTTTTTT. It codes for CASSYSRLATNTGELFF.

CDR3 DNA sequence: TGCGCCAGCAGCTTGGACCCAGGCGGGGACTACGAGCAGTACTTC. It encodes CASSLDPGGDYEQYF. The chain is built from TRBV5-1 and TRBJ2-7, with a weak D call TRBD2 (6 bases). This CDR3 has 15 amino acids. Trimming stripped 0 bases from V and 3 bases from J, with 13 bases between. Per the germline V gene, CDR1 is SGHRS and CDR2 is YFSETQ.

The chain carries TRBV5-1 and TRBJ1-1; the match to TRBD1 covers 7 bases. CDR1 and CDR2 (germline): SGHRS, YFSETQ. CDR3 length: 14 amino acids. J was trimmed by 4 bases and V by 6 bases; bases with no gene match: 9. The CDR3, as DNA: TGCGCCAGCAACTACAGGGGCCTAAGCACTGAAGCTTTCTTT. Its protein product is CASNYRGLSTEAFF.

The rearrangement links TRBV5-1 to TRBJ1-4; TRBD1 matches 7 bases. CDR3 length: 15 residues. Germline V gene sequence: CDR1 SGHRS, CDR2 YFSETQ. Germline trimming cut 4 bases from V and 3 bases from J; bases unmatched to any gene: 6. CDR3 bases: TGCGCCAGCAGCCCCGGGACAGCCCCTAATGAAAAACTGTTTTTT. It is translated as CASSPGTAPNEKLFF.

The V gene is TRBV18, the J gene TRBJ1-4; TRBD1 matches 7 bases. Trimming cost V 3 bases and J 8 bases; bases outside gene matches: 15. The CDR3 covers 17 residues. The germline CDR1 and CDR2 sequences are KGHSH and LQKENI. CDR3 nucleotide sequence: TGTGCCAGCTCACCCCTTAGACAGGGATGGATATTCGAAAAACTGTTTTTT. Its protein is CASSPLRQGWIFEKLFF.